This TCR beta chain came from a study of blood T cells in healthy people across ages. This CDR3 comprises 13 residues. V lost 2 bases, J lost 4 bases, and 8 bases lay in between. Germline CDR1 reads ENHRY; CDR2 reads SYGVKD. Using a J-beta primer mix together with a sample-barcoded 5' primer, a second PCR was run for about 6 to 12 cycles. TCRdb reprocessed the 5' RACE reads with MiXCR, giving one entry per CDR3 protein. The data contain over a million distinct CDR3 sequences, approximately 42% of them singletons. The clonotype comes from a woman between 18 and 30 years old in good health. V is TRBV10-3 and J is TRBJ1-2; no definite D call. Material: blood. The CDR3 coding sequence is TGTGCCATCAGTGAGGGTGCAGTCTATGGCTACACCTTC. Translated: CAISEGAVYGYTF.